These T cell receptor beta chains were read from a single sample in a study of neurological immune-mediated disorders. TCRdb used MiXCR to reprocess the 5' RACE reads, holding one entry per CDR3 protein. The sample has tens of thousands of distinct CDR3 sequences; 14% are singletons. The specimen was PBMCs. Every receptor here comes from a woman aged 45-65 years with HTLV-1-associated myelopathy (HAM/TSP). Both conserved end residues are part of each CDR3. Each record gives: V gene, D gene, J gene, clone size, CDR3 DNA, CDR3 protein. A D gene is named only where the DNA matches it firmly. A clone size is listed for some rows: how often the clone was seen (once, few, many), or a class if it is expanded.

TRBV20-1,NA,TRBJ2-2,NA,TGCAGTGCTAGTCACCCAAGTCGGGCCTCGGGTGAGCTGTTTTTT,CSASHPSRASGELFF
TRBV5-1,NA,TRBJ2-5,few,TGCGCCAGCAGCTTGGATTCCGGGACATGGAACTTC,CASSLDSGTWNF
TRBV27,NA,TRBJ1-2,many,TGTGCCAGCAGCTCTCGTACAGGGATCTATGGCTACACCTTC,CASSSRTGIYGYTF
TRBV20-1,NA,TRBJ1-1,many,TGCAGTGCTGGGGAACAGGACCTTAACACTGAAGCTTTCTTT,CSAGEQDLNTEAFF
TRBV6-2/TRBV6-3,NA,TRBJ2-7,many,TGTGCCAGCTTACGACCGTTTAGTACCTACGAGCAGTACTTC,CASLRPFSTYEQYF
TRBV5-5,NA,TRBJ2-1,many,TGTGCCAGCAGCTTGGAGGCGGTCTCCTACAATGAGCAGTTCTTC,CASSLEAVSYNEQFF
TRBV9,NA,TRBJ2-5,many,TGTGCCAGCAGCGTACTGGCCGGGGGCGGCGTAGAGACCCAGTACTTC,CASSVLAGGGVETQYF
TRBV20-1,NA,TRBJ1-5,many,TGCAGTGCTAGAGGAGTGTGGGGGAATAGCAATCAGCCCCAGCATTTT,CSARGVWGNSNQPQHF
TRBV18,NA,TRBJ1-1,NA,TGTGCCAGCTCACCAGGGCAGGGAGGCAGCGGATTCTTT,CASSPGQGGSGFF
TRBV12-3/TRBV12-4,NA,TRBJ1-4,many,TGTGCCAGCAGTCTTTTAATGGGGGGTAATGAAAAACTGTTTTTT,CASSLLMGGNEKLFF
TRBV6-5,NA,TRBJ2-2,many,TGTGCCAGCAGTTACTTCGATGGTACCACCGGGGAGCTGTTTTTT,CASSYFDGTTGELFF
TRBV11-2,TRBD2,TRBJ2-3,many,TGTGCCAGCAGCTCCCCCTCAGCGGGGGGGACAGATACGCAGTATTTT,CASSSPSAGGTDTQYF
TRBV12-3/TRBV12-4,NA,TRBJ1-2,many,TGTGCCAGCAGACCAGAAGGACAGTCATCGTCAACCTTC,CASRPEGQSSSTF
TRBV12-3/TRBV12-4,NA,TRBJ1-2,many,TGTGCCAGCAGTCTTGACAGTAACTATGGCTACACCTTC,CASSLDSNYGYTF
TRBV27,TRBD1,TRBJ2-7,many,TGTGCCAGCAGAAATTCACAGGGGCGGACCTACGAGCAGTACTTC,CASRNSQGRTYEQYF
TRBV11-2,NA,TRBJ2-1,many,TGTGCCAGCAGCTTAGGTAACGCCAGGTACAATGAGCAGTTCTTC,CASSLGNARYNEQFF
TRBV20-1,NA,TRBJ1-5,many,TGCAGTGCTCAGACAGGACTGGGGCAGCCCCAGCATTTT,CSAQTGLGQPQHF
TRBV27,NA,TRBJ2-6,many,TGTGCCAGCAGTTTATCTGGGGGGTGGGGGGCCAACGTCCTGACTTTC,CASSLSGGWGANVLTF
TRBV5-1,NA,TRBJ2-5,many,TGCGCCAGCAGCGCGGGACCTGGGGTCCCGGAGACCCAGTACTTC,CASSAGPGVPETQYF
TRBV5-1,NA,TRBJ2-6,NA,TGCGCCAGCTTGGTAGAGCCTGGGGCCAACGTCCTGACTTTC,CASLVEPGANVLTF
TRBV6-1,NA,TRBJ1-2,many,TGTGCCAGCAGCTTTGCGCGTGGCTACACCTTC,CASSFARGYTF
TRBV12-3/TRBV12-4,NA,TRBJ1-1,many,TGTGCCAGCAGCTATACTCAAGGGGACACTGAAGCTTTCTTT,CASSYTQGDTEAFF
TRBV27,NA,TRBJ1-5,many,TGTGCCAGCAGTTTTAGACCGGAAAATCAGCCCCAGCATTTT,CASSFRPENQPQHF
TRBV3-1,TRBD1,TRBJ1-6,many,TGTGCCAGCAGCCACTTCTGGACAGGTCCAAATTCACCCCTCCACTTT,CASSHFWTGPNSPLHF
TRBV24-1,TRBD2,TRBJ2-1,NA,TGTGCCACCAGGGGGGGGGTGGGCAGGGATGAGCAGTTCTTC,CATRGGVGRDEQFF
TRBV11-1,NA,TRBJ1-1,many,TGTGCCAGCAGCTCGGTAGAAGGCACTGAAGCTTTCTTT,CASSSVEGTEAFF
TRBV7-9,TRBD2,TRBJ2-5,many,TGTGCCAGCAGCACCTATAGCGGGGGGGCGGAGACCCAGTACTTC,CASSTYSGGAETQYF
TRBV7-6,NA,TRBJ2-1,many,TGTGCCAGCAGCTTAGTGGCAGAATCCTACAATGAGCAGTTCTTC,CASSLVAESYNEQFF
TRBV10-3,NA,TRBJ1-3,few,TGTGCCATCAGTGAGTCGATGGGGGGAAGCTCTGGAAACACCATATATTTT,CAISESMGGSSGNTIYF
TRBV29-1,NA,TRBJ1-2,many,TGCAGCGTCCGCCGGGACCTGGCGGGGTACGGCTACACCTTC,CSVRRDLAGYGYTF
TRBV27,NA,TRBJ2-7,many,TGTGCCAGCAGTTCCTGGGACTCCTACGAGCAGTACTTC,CASSSWDSYEQYF
TRBV19,NA,TRBJ2-2,few,TGTGCCAGTAGTATATTTGGGAGTAACACCGGGGAGCTGTTTTTT,CASSIFGSNTGELFF
TRBV2,TRBD2,TRBJ2-5,many,TGTGCCAGCAGCTCCCGGACTAGCGGACAGGAGACCCAGTACTTC,CASSSRTSGQETQYF
TRBV7-2,TRBD1,TRBJ1-2,many,TGTGCCAGCAGCCGGGACAGGGGATGGGGCTACACCTTC,CASSRDRGWGYTF
TRBV6-1,NA,TRBJ2-6,NA,TGTGCTAGCAGTCCCGCCAGCTCTGGGGCCAACGTCCTGACTTTC,CASSPASSGANVLTF
TRBV5-1,NA,TRBJ2-1,NA,TGCGCCAGCAGCTTGGAAACTAGCAATGAGCAGTTCTTC,CASSLETSNEQFF
TRBV30,NA,TRBJ1-2,many,TGTGCCTGCCGCATGGGGCAGACACTCTATGGCTACACCTTC,CACRMGQTLYGYTF
TRBV29-1,NA,TRBJ2-3,many,TGCAGCACGGCAGGAGAGTCCACAGATACGCAGTATTTT,CSTAGESTDTQYF
TRBV7-2,TRBD2,TRBJ2-1,many,TGTGCCAGCAGCCCATTAGCGGGGAATGAGCAGTTCTTC,CASSPLAGNEQFF
TRBV20-1,NA,TRBJ2-1,many,TGCAGTGCTACCAGGGTTAAAGATGAGCAGTTCTTC,CSATRVKDEQFF
TRBV7-8,NA,TRBJ1-4,medium-sized,TGTGCCAGCAGCCTGGGTGCTAATGAAAAACTGTTTTTT,CASSLGANEKLFF
TRBV5-6,TRBD1,TRBJ1-1,many,TGTGCCAGCAGCAACCGGGACAGGGGGTTCGGCACTGAAGCTTTCTTT,CASSNRDRGFGTEAFF
TRBV20-1,TRBD2,TRBJ2-5,medium-sized,TGCAGTGCTTTAGCGGGGGGGCGGGAGACCCAGTACTTC,CSALAGGRETQYF
TRBV25-1,TRBD1,TRBJ1-2,many,TGTGCCAGCAGTCCCCGACAGGGAAGGCGCTATGGCTACACCTTC,CASSPRQGRRYGYTF
TRBV11-2,NA,TRBJ1-2,many,TGTGCCAGCAGCTCCCTACAGGGAGAGGAGGGCTACACCTTC,CASSSLQGEEGYTF
TRBV12-3/TRBV12-4,NA,TRBJ2-1,many,TGTGCCAGCAGTTTAGAAGGGGGAGGGTATGAGCAGTTCTTC,CASSLEGGGYEQFF
TRBV9,TRBD2,TRBJ2-3,many,TGTGCCAGCAGCGCCTCGGGGGGGCGCACAGATACGCAGTATTTT,CASSASGGRTDTQYF
TRBV7-9,NA,TRBJ2-3,many,TGTGCCAGCAGCTTAGGGGGGGGGCCCACGCAGTATTTT,CASSLGGGPTQYF
TRBV6-6,TRBD1,TRBJ2-7,many,TGTGCCGGGGGCTTCAGGGGGAGTGACGAGCAGTACTTC,CAGGFRGSDEQYF
TRBV27,NA,TRBJ2-3,many,TGTGCCAGCAGTGCCCGAGGGCAGAGCACAGATACGCAGTATTTT,CASSARGQSTDTQYF
TRBV6-6,TRBD2,TRBJ2-5,many,TGTGCCAGCAGTTACCTGGCGGGGGGGATGATGGAGACCCAGTACTTC,CASSYLAGGMMETQYF
TRBV19,TRBD1,TRBJ2-3,NA,TGTGCCAGTAGTACAGGGACAGTTAGCACAGATACGCAGTATTTT,CASSTGTVSTDTQYF